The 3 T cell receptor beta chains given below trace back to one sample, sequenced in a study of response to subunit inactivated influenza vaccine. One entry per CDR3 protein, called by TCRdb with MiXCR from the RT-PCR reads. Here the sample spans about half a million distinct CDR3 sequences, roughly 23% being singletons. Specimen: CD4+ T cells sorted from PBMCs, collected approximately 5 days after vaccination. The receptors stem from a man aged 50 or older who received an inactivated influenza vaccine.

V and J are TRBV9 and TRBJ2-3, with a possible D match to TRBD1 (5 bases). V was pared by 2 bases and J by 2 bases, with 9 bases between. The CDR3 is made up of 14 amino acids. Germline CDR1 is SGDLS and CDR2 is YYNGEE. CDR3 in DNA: TGTGCCAGCAGCGTCGACAGATACACAGATACGCAGTATTTT. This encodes CASSVDRYTDTQYF.

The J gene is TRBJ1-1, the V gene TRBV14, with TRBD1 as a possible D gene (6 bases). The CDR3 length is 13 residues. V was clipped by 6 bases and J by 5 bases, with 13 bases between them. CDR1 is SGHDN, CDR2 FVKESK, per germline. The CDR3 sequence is CASRKPGATEAFF. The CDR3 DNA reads TGTGCCAGCAGGAAGCCAGGGGCGACTGAAGCTTTCTTT.

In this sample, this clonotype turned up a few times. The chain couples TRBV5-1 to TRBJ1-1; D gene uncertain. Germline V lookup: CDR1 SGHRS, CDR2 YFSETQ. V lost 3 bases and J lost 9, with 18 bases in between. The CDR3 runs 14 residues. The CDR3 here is CASSWPIAGGQAFF. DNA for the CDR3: TGCGCCAGCAGCTGGCCGATTGCGGGCGGACAAGCTTTCTTT.